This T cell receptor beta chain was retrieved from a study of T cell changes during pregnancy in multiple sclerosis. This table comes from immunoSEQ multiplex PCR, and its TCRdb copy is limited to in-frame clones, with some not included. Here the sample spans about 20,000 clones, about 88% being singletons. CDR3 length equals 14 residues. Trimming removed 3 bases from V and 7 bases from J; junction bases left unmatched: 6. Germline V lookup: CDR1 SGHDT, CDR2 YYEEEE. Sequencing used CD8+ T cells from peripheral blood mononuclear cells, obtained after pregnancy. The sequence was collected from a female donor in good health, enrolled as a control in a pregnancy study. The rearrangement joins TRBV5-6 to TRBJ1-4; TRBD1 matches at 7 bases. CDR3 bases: TGTGCCAGCAGCTCTTCAGGGGGATTTGAAAAACTGTTTTTT. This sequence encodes CASSSSGGFEKLFF.